This T cell receptor beta chain was captured in a study of siplizumab effects on memory and regulatory T cells. Sequencing used immunoSEQ multiplex PCR; TCRdb keeps in-frame clones, though not all of them. The repertoire has 99,000 or so clones, roughly 94% of them found once; the top ten carry roughly 1.3%. The ends lost 4 bases at V and 7 bases at J; junction bases unmatched: 11. Per germline, CDR1 SGHTA and CDR2 FQGNSA. The CDR3 spans 17 residues. This sequence joins TRBV7-2 and TRBJ2-2, with TRBD2 matching 11 bases. The sample taken for sequencing was non-Treg CD4+ T cells sorted from blood. This TCR was sampled from a human donor in good health. The CDR3 bases are TGTGCCAGCAGCTCACTGAGGGGACTAGCGGAGAACGGGGAGCTGTTTTTT. It yields the protein CASSSLRGLAENGELFF.